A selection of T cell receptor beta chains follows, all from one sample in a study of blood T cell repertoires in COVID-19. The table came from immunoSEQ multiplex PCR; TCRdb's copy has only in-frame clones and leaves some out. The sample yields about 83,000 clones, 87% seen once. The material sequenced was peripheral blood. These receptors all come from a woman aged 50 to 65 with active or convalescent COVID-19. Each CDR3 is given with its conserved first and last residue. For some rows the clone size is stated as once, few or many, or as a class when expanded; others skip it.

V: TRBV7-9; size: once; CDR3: CASSLVPTSGWSYTDTQYF
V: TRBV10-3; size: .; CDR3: CAISRDTRGYTF
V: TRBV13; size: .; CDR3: CASSARQGGETQYF
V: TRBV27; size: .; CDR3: CASSLKAGSQETQYF
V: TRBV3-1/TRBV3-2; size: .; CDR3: CASSMGPDMAGFTEAFF
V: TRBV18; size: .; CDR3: CASSPVDSLSGANVLTF
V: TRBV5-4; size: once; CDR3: CASSFVSGFYGYTF
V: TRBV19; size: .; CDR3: CASSWTTKMSGETQYF
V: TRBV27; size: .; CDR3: CASSPDRARNQPQHF
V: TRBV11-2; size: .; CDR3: CASSLILGLAGVNEQFF
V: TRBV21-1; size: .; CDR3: CARSNGLRGPVYEQYF
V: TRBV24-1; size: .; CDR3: CATSDPSWTSGGPSSYNEQFF
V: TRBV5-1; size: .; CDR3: CASSAGQGGEEKLFF
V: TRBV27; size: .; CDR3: CASRGLDSNTGELFF
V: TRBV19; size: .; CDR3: CASRDKGVHQPQHF
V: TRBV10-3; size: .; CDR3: CASTGARGNTEAFF
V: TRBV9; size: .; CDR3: CASSVGGVRYEQYF
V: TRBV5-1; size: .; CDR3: CASSSRTSGTLETQYF
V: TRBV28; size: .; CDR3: CASSAGLAGGFGEQYF
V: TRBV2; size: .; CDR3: CASSETGQGNGYTF
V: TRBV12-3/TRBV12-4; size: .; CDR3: CASSLTGSAFF
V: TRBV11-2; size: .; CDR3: CASSLEGGAGTEAFF
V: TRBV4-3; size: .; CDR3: CASSQSPGQNTEAFF
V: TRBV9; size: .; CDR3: CASSVTTSGGSYNEQFF
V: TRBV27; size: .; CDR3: CASSSRQGPYEQYF
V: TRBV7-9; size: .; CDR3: CASTRGAGGPYEQYF
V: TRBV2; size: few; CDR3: CASSDPWGANEKLFF
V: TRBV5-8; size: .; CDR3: CASSALPGGAVEAFF
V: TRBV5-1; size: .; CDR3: CASSRRGGTRLVPEQFF
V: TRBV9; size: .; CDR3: CASSEQGDHGYTF
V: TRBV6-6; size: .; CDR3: CASSPWIAANTEAFF
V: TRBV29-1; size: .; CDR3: CSVGTGTQYF
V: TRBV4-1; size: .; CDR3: CASSHTPTGWSYEQYF
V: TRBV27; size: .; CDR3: CASSLSASGGDTQYF
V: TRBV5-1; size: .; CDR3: CASSPGHANQETQYF
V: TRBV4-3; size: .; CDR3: CASSQEGTGLNSPLHF
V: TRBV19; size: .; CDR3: CASSMGTGPMNTEAFF
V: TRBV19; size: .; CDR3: CASSIDSTGNTEAFF
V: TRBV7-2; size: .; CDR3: CASSSPTGDWETQYF
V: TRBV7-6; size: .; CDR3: CASSLEGGLRDEQFF
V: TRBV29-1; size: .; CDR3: CSVAGTSGDSLQETQYF
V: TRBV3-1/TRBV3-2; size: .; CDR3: CASSQDLTRLAGGEDTQYF
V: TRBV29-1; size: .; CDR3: CSASVSGGAFNEQFF
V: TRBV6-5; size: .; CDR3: CASSYSAAAGAGELFF
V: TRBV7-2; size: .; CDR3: CASTPRVVRGPGEAFF
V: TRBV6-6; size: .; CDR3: CASSLDRYNEKLFF
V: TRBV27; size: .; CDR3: CASSLTSGGASGNEQFF
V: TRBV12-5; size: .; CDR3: CASGSGDSGNTIYF
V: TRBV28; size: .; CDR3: CATHEPGPYGYTF
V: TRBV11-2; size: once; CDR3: CASSLGGVGAFF
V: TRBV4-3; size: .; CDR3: CASSQITSNQPQHF
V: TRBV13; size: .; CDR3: CASSRSGSGNTIYF
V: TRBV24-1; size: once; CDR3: CATSAGGSYEQYF
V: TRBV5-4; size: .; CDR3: CASRLGDRAQETQYF
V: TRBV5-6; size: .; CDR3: CASFDGGYTEAFF
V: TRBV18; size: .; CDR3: CASSRDKSYTF
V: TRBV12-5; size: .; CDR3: CASAITTGNTEAFF